This T cell receptor beta chain was observed in a study of blood T cells in healthy people across ages. The second PCR ran about 6 to 12 cycles with a sample-barcoded 5' primer and J-beta primers. From the 5' RACE reads, TCRdb called clonotypes with MiXCR, one entry per CDR3 protein. The data contain fewer than 750,000 distinct CDR3 sequences, 45% to 60% of them singletons. The receptor was derived from a woman older than 75 in good health. The sequenced sample consisted of blood.

The CDR3 bases are TGTGCCAGCAGGCCCGCGAGATACGGCCTCGAGCAGTACTTC. Protein product: CASRPARYGLEQYF. The J gene is TRBJ2-7, the V gene TRBV6-5; no clear D. This CDR3 spans 14 amino acids. Germline CDR1 and CDR2: MNHEY and SVGAGI. The V end was cut by 6 bases, the J end by 6 bases, with 18 bases between.